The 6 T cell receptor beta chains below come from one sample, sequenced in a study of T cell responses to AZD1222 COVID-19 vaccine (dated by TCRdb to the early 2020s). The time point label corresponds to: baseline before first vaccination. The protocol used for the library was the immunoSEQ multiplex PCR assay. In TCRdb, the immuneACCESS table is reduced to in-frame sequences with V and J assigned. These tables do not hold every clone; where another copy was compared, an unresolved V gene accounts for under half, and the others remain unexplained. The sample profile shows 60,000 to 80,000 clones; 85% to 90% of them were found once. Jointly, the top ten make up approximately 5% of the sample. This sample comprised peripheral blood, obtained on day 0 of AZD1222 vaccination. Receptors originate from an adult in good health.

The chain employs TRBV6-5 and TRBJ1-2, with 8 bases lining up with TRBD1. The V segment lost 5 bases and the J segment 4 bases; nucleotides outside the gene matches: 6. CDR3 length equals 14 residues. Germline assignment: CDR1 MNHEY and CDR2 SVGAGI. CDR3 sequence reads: CASSSQGAAYGYTF. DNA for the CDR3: TGTGCCAGCAGTAGCCAGGGGGCGGCCTATGGCTACACCTTC.

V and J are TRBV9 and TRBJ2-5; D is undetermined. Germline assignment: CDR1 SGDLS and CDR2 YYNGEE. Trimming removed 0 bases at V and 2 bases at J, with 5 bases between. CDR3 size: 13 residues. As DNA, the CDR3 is TGTGCCAGCAGCGTAGCGGTACAAGAGACCCAGTACTTC. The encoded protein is CASSVAVQETQYF.

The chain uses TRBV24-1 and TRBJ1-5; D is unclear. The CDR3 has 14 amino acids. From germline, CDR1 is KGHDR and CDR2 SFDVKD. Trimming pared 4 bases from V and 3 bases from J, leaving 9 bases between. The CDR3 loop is CATSESDYNQPQHF. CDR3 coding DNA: TGTGCCACCAGTGAGTCGGACTACAATCAGCCCCAGCATTTT.

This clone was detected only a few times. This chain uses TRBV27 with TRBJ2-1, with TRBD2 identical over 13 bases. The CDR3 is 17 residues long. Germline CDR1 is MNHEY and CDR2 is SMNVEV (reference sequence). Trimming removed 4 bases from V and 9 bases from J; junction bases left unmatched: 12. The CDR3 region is CASSSIKTSGGLGEQFF. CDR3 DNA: TGTGCCAGCAGTTCCATTAAGACTAGCGGGGGGCTAGGTGAGCAGTTCTTC.

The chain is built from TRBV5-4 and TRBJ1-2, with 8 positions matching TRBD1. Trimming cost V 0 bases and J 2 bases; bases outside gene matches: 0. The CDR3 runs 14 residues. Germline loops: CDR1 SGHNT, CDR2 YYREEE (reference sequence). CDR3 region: CASSLGQGNYGYTF. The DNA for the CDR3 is TGTGCCAGCAGCTTGGGACAGGGGAACTATGGCTACACCTTC.

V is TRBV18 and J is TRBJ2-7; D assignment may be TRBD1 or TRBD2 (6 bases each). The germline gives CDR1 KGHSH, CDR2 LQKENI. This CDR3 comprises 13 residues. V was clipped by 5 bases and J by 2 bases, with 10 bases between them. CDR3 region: CASSYRGAYEQYF. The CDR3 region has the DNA TGTGCCAGCTCATATAGGGGGGCCTACGAGCAGTACTTC.